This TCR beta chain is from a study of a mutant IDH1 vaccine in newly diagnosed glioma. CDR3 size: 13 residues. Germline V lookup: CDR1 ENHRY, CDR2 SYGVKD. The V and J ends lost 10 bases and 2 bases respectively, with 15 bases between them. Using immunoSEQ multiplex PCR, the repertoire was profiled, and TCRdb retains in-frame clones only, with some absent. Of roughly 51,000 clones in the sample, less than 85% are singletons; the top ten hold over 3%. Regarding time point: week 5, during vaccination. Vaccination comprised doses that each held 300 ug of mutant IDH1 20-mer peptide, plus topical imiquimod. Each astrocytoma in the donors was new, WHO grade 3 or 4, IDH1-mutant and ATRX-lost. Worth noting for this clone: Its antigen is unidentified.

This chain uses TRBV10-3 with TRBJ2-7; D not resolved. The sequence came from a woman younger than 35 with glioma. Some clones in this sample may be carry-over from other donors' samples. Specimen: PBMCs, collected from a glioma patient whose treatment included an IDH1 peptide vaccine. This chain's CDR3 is CATRPESTYEQYF. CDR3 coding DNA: TGTGCCACCCGGCCAGAGTCAACCTACGAGCAGTACTTC.